The T cell receptor (beta chain) under discussion was sequenced for a study of T cell responses to AZD1222 COVID-19 vaccine. Per germline, CDR1 LNHDA and CDR2 SQIVND (reference sequence). The CDR3 length is 15 residues. The V gene end was trimmed by 4 bases and the J gene end by 1 base; junction bases not matched to a gene: 7. Assay used: immunoSEQ multiplex PCR; TCRdb lists only in-frame clones, some missing. This sample has more than 250,000 clones, with about 92% found just once. The sequence was obtained from an adult in good health. Sequenced here: peripheral blood, sampled on day 0 of AZD1222 vaccination. The chain has TRBV19 and TRBJ2-7, with 7 bases fitting TRBD2. CDR3 in amino acids: CASSTFSSGSYEQYF. In DNA form, the CDR3 reads TGTGCCAGTAGTACTTTCTCTAGCGGATCCTACGAGCAGTACTTC.